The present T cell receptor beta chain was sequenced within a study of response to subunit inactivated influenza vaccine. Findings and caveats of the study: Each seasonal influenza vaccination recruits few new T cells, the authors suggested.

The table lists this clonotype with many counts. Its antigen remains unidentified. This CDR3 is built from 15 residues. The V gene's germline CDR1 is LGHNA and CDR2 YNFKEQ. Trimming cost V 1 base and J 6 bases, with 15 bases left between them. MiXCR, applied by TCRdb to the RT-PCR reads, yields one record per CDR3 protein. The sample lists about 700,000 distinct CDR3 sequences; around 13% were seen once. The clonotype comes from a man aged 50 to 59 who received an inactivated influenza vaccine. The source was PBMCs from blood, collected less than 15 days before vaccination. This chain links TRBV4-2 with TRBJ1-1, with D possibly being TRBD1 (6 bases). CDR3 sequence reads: CASSQVRTVGAEAFF. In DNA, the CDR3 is TGTGCCAGCAGCCAAGTGAGGACAGTGGGGGCTGAAGCTTTCTTT.